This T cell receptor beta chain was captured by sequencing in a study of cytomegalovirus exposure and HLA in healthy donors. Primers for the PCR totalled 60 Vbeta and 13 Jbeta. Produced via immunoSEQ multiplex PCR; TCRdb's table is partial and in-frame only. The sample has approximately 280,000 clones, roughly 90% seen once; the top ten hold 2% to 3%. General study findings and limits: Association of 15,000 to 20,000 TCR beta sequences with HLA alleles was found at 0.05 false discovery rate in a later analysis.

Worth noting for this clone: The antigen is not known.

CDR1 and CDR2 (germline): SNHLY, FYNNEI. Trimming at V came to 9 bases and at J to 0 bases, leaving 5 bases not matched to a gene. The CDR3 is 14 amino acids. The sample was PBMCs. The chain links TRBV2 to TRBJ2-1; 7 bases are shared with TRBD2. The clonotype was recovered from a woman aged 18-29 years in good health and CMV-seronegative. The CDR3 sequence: CASLAEISYNEQFF. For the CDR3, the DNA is TGTGCCAGTCTAGCGGAAATCTCCTACAATGAGCAGTTCTTC.